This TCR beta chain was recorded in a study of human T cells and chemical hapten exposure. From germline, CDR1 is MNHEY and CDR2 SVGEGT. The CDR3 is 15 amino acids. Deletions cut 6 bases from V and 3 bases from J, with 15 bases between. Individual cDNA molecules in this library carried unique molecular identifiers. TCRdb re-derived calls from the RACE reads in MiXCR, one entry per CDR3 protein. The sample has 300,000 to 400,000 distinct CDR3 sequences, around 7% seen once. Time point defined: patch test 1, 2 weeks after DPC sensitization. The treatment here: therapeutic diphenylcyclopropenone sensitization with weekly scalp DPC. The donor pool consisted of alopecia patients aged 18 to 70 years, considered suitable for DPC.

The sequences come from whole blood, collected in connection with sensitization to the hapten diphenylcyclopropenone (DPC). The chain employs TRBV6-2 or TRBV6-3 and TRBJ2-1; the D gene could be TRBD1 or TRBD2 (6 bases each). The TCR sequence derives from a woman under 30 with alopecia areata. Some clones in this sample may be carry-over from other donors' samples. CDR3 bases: TGTGCCAGCAGCGACTGGGGGGCCGGCTACAATGAGCAGTTCTTC. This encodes CASSDWGAGYNEQFF.